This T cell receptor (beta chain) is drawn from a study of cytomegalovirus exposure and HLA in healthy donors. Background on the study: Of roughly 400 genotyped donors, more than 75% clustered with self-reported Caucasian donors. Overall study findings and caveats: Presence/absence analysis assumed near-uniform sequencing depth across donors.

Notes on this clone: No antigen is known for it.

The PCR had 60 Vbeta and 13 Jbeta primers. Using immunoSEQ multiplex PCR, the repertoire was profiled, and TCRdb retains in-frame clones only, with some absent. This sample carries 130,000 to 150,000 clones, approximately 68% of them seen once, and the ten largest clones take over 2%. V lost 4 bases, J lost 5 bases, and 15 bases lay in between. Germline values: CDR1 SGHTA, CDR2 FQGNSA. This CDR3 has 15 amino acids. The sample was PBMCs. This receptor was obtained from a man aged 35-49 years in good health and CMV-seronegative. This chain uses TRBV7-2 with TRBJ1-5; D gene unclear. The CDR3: CASSSTRGGHQPQHF. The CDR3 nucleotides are TGTGCCAGCAGCTCGACGCGAGGAGGTCATCAGCCCCAGCATTTT.